These T cell receptor beta chains were read from a single sample in a study of control samples from healthy donors and cancer patients. Measured with immunoSEQ multiplex PCR; TCRdb has only the in-frame clones, and not every one. Here the sample spans some 140,000 clones, about 93% being singletons. The source material was PBMCs. Every receptor here comes from a man in his 60s with colorectal cancer. CDR3s include the opening cysteine and the closing phenylalanine or tryptophan. A D gene is named only where the DNA matches it firmly. Not every row has a clone size; where given, it reads once, few, many or a size class.

j_gene	d_gene	v_gene	abundance	CDR3nt	CDR3aa
TRBJ2-7	-	TRBV28	-	TGTGCCAGCAGGCACGACTACGAGCAGTACTTC	CASRHDYEQYF
TRBJ1-3	-	TRBV10-3	-	TGTGCCATCGGACAGCCACCCTCTGGAAACACCATATATTTT	CAIGQPPSGNTIYF
TRBJ1-2	TRBD1	TRBV19	-	TGTGCCAGTAGCGCGGGACAGGCCTATGGCTACACCTTC	CASSAGQAYGYTF
TRBJ2-5	-	TRBV5-1	once	TGCGCCAGCAGCTTGAGTGGAGAAGAGACCCAGTACTTC	CASSLSGEETQYF
TRBJ1-2	TRBD1	TRBV28	-	TGTGCCAGCAATTACAGGGGGAGGGAAGGCTACACCTTC	CASNYRGREGYTF
TRBJ2-1	-	TRBV5-6	-	TGTGCCAGCAGCTGGGAAGTGGGGCTGGGCTACAATGAGCAGTTCTTC	CASSWEVGLGYNEQFF
TRBJ2-1	TRBD1	TRBV5-1	-	TGCGCCAGCAGTTCTAGCCGGGACAGGGGGGCCAATGAGCAGTTCTTC	CASSSSRDRGANEQFF
TRBJ2-2	-	TRBV11-2	medium-sized	TGTGCCAGCTCTGGGGATAACACCGGGGAGCTGTTTTTT	CASSGDNTGELFF
TRBJ1-2	-	TRBV14	once	TGTGCCAGCAGCCAAGAAGGGGGGGAGGGCTACACCTTC	CASSQEGGEGYTF
TRBJ1-1	-	TRBV2	-	TGTGCCAGCATGATGGAGCTTTCTGAAGCTTTCTTT	CASMMELSEAFF
TRBJ1-1	-	TRBV6-5	-	TGTGCCAGCAGGACGGCCCTGAACACTGAAGCTTTCTTT	CASRTALNTEAFF
TRBJ1-4	TRBD1	TRBV2	-	TGTGCCAGCAGTGAACAGGGGGCAAATGAAAAACTGTTTTTT	CASSEQGANEKLFF
TRBJ1-2	-	TRBV20-1	-	TGCAGTGCTTCAGATTACTATGGCTACACCTTC	CSASDYYGYTF
TRBJ1-1	-	TRBV18	-	TGTGCCAGCTCACCAGGGGTGAACACTGAAGCTTTCTTT	CASSPGVNTEAFF
TRBJ1-4	TRBD1	TRBV11-2	-	TGTGCCAGCAGCTCAGATCACAGGGGGAACGAAAAACTGTTTTTT	CASSSDHRGNEKLFF
TRBJ1-6	-	TRBV30	-	TGTGCCTGGAGGGTGGGGGTTAGTTCACCCCTCCACTTT	CAWRVGVSSPLHF
TRBJ2-6	TRBD1	TRBV14	-	TGTGCCAACCGGGACAGGGGACGCTCTGGGGCCAACGTCCTGACTTTC	CANRDRGRSGANVLTF
TRBJ2-2	TRBD1	TRBV6-2/TRBV6-3	-	TGTGCCAGCAGTCAATACTGGACAGGGGGCGTTAAGAGGGACACCGGGGAGCTGTTTTTT	CASSQYWTGGVKRDTGELFF
TRBJ1-3	-	TRBV9	-	TGTGCCAGCAGCGATCGTATTGGTGGGGGTGGAAACACCATATATTTT	CASSDRIGGGGNTIYF
TRBJ1-1	-	TRBV18	-	TGTGCCAGCTCTAAGGGAAGTAAGGACACTGAAGCTTTCTTT	CASSKGSKDTEAFF
TRBJ1-3	-	TRBV5-1	-	TGCGCCAGCAGCGGCGCGGGGGGGGGCCCCGCTAGCTCTGGAAACACCATATATTTT	CASSGAGGGPASSGNTIYF
TRBJ2-5	TRBD1	TRBV24-1	-	TGTGCCACCAGTGATAGTGGCAGGGGGCGGGAGACCCAGTACTTC	CATSDSGRGRETQYF
TRBJ1-1	-	TRBV6-2/TRBV6-3	-	TGTGCCAGCAGTTATGGGCGCCCAAGGACTGAAGCTTTCTTT	CASSYGRPRTEAFF
TRBJ1-2	TRBD1	TRBV6-5	once	TGTGCCAGCAGGGACAGGAGCCACTATGGCTACACCTTC	CASRDRSHYGYTF
TRBJ1-3	-	TRBV18	-	TGTGCCAGCTCACCCGGGATTCCTGGAAACACCATATATTTT	CASSPGIPGNTIYF
TRBJ2-2	-	TRBV11-2	-	TGTGCCAGCAGCTTAGATCTACTGAGGAACACCGGGGAGCTGTTTTTT	CASSLDLLRNTGELFF
TRBJ1-1	-	TRBV5-1	-	TGCGCCAGCAGCTTGCAGGACAAGAACACTGAAGCTTTCTTT	CASSLQDKNTEAFF
TRBJ1-5	-	TRBV19	-	TGTGCCAGTAGTCTGCAGGGGCGCCAGCCCCAGCATTTT	CASSLQGRQPQHF
TRBJ2-1	-	TRBV2	once	TGTGCCAGCAGCCAAGTTGTCGTCTACAATGAGCAGTTCTTC	CASSQVVVYNEQFF
TRBJ2-3	-	TRBV7-2	-	TGTGCCAGCAGCTTACACAGACGGACAGATACGCAGTATTTT	CASSLHRRTDTQYF
TRBJ2-1	-	TRBV7-6	-	TGTGCCAGCAGCTCCCAGCCCATGGGACATTTCTACAATGAGCAGTTCTTC	CASSSQPMGHFYNEQFF
TRBJ1-1	-	TRBV5-4	once	TGTGCCAGCCATGAGGGCACTGAAGCTTTCTTT	CASHEGTEAFF
TRBJ2-3	-	TRBV19	-	TGTGCCAGCTCTAACAGGGCCACAGATACGCAGTATTTT	CASSNRATDTQYF
TRBJ1-4	TRBD1	TRBV2	-	TGTGCCAGCGGGGTCGACAGGGGTAGTGAAAAACTGTTTTTT	CASGVDRGSEKLFF
TRBJ2-2	TRBD1	TRBV5-1	-	TGCGCCAGCAGCTTACCGCAGGGGGTGATCACCGGGGAGCTGTTTTTT	CASSLPQGVITGELFF
TRBJ2-2	-	TRBV5-1	-	TGCGCCAGCAGCCCCTTACAGGGAGTGGACACCGGGGAGCTGTTTTTT	CASSPLQGVDTGELFF
TRBJ2-1	TRBD1	TRBV19	-	TGTGCCAGCCGTGGGGACAGGGAGAATGAGCAGTTCTTC	CASRGDRENEQFF
TRBJ2-1	-	TRBV19	many	TGTGCCAGTAGTATCTGGTTCGGGACGGCTCACAATGAGCAGTTCTTC	CASSIWFGTAHNEQFF
TRBJ2-3	-	TRBV18	-	TGTGCCAGCTCCCAGGCCGTACCCACAGATACGCAGTATTTT	CASSQAVPTDTQYF
TRBJ2-2	-	TRBV6-1	-	TGTGCCAGCAGGCTACAGGGTAACACCGGGGAGCTGTTTTTT	CASRLQGNTGELFF
TRBJ2-1	TRBD2	TRBV4-1	-	TGCGCCAGCAGCGAGAGGGGACTAGACTACAATGAGCAGTTCTTC	CASSERGLDYNEQFF
TRBJ2-6	-	TRBV7-9	-	TGTGCCAGCAGCTCTTCCACTCACCCCAACGTCCTGACTTTC	CASSSSTHPNVLTF
TRBJ2-2	-	TRBV7-5	few	TGTGCCAGAAGCTTCCCCGGGACAGGGTCGTATCAGATAGTGACCGGGGAGCTGTTTTTT	CARSFPGTGSYQIVTGELFF
TRBJ2-7	TRBD1	TRBV7-9	-	TGTGCCAGCAGCTCCTCCGGGACAGGGGAGCAGTACTTC	CASSSSGTGEQYF
TRBJ2-7	-	TRBV5-1	-	TGCGCCAGCAGCTTGGGGGTCACGAGCTCCTACGAGCAGTACTTC	CASSLGVTSSYEQYF
TRBJ2-7	-	TRBV4-2	-	TGTGCCAGCAGCCAAGAGGAGCGTGCCTACGAGCAGTACTTC	CASSQEERAYEQYF
TRBJ1-2	-	TRBV9	-	TGTGCCAGCAGCGTAGCCGGTGGTTATGGCTACACCTTC	CASSVAGGYGYTF
TRBJ2-1	TRBD2	TRBV7-9	-	TGTGCCAGCAGCTTAGGGTCTAGCGGGGGAAATGAGCAGTTCTTC	CASSLGSSGGNEQFF
TRBJ2-2	-	TRBV9	-	TGTGCCAGCAGCTCCCGGAGGGGCGCGGCGAACACCGGGGAGCTGTTTTTT	CASSSRRGAANTGELFF
TRBJ1-5	TRBD1	TRBV28	once	TGTGCCAGCAGTCCCTCCCGGACAGGGGGAGGCGCGCAGCCCCAGCATTTT	CASSPSRTGGGAQPQHF
TRBJ1-2	TRBD1	TRBV5-8	-	TGTGCCAGCAGCCGTGACAGGGAGCTCTACTATGGCTACACCTTC	CASSRDRELYYGYTF
TRBJ2-3	-	TRBV23-1	-	TGCGCCAGCAGTCACCTAGAGAGTCCGGGGGGCTCCACAGATACGCAGTATTTT	CASSHLESPGGSTDTQYF